This T cell receptor beta chain was obtained from a study of CD8+ T cells in alopecia areata. RNA was isolated and reverse transcribed to cDNA, the sequencing template. Assay: immunoSEQ multiplex PCR; the TCRdb copy retains only in-frame clones and omits some. The sample lists 190,000 or so clones, about three fifths occurring once. This CDR3 contains 16 residues. V was shortened by 7 bases and J by 1 base, with 19 bases between the two germline ends. Germline values: CDR1 SQVTM, CDR2 ANQGSEA. As for treatment: oral pan-JAK inhibitor, 5-10 mg twice daily. The receptor comes from a human donor with alopecia areata. The gene calls are TRBV29-1 and TRBJ2-2, with a possible D match to TRBD2 (6 bases). The specimen was CD8+ T cells sorted from blood, collected at week 24, from a patient treated with tofacitinib. The CDR3: CSALTGRRLNTGELFF. CDR3 DNA sequence: TGCAGCGCCCTGACGGGGAGGCGCCTGAACACCGGGGAGCTGTTTTTT.